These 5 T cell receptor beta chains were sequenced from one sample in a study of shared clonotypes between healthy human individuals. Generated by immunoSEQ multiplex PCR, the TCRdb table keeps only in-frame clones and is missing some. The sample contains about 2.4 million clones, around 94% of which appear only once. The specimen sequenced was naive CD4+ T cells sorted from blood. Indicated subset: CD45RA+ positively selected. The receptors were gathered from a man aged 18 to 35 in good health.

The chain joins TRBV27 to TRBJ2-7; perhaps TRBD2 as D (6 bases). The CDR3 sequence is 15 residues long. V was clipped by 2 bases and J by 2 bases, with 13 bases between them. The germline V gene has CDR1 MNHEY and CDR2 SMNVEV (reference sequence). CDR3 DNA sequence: TGTGCCAGCAGTTTAGAGGAGGGGAGAGCCTACGAGCAGTACTTC. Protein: CASSLEEGRAYEQYF.

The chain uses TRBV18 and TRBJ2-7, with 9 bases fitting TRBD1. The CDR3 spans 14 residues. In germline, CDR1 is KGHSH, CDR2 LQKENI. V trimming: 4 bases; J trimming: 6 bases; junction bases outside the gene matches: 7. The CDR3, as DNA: TGTGCCAGCTCACGGAACAGGGGGCGCGGCGAGCAGTACTTC. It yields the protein CASSRNRGRGEQYF.

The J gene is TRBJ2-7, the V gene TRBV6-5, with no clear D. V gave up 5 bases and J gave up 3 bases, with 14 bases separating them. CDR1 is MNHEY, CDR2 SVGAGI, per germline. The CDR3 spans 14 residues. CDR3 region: CASSPGRFLYEQYF. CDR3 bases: TGTGCCAGCAGTCCCGGCAGGTTCCTCTACGAGCAGTACTTC.

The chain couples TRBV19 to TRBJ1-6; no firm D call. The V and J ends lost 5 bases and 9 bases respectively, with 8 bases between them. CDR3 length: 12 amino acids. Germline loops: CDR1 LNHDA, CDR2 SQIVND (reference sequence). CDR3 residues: CASSDKGSPLHF. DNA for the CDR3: TGTGCCAGTAGTGACAAGGGTTCACCCCTCCACTTT.

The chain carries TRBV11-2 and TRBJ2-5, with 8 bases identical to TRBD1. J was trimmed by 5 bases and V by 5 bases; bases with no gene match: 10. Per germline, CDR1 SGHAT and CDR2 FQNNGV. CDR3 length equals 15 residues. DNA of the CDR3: TGTGCCAGCAGCCCCGGACAGGGCTTATGGGAGACCCAGTACTTC. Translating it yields CASSPGQGLWETQYF.